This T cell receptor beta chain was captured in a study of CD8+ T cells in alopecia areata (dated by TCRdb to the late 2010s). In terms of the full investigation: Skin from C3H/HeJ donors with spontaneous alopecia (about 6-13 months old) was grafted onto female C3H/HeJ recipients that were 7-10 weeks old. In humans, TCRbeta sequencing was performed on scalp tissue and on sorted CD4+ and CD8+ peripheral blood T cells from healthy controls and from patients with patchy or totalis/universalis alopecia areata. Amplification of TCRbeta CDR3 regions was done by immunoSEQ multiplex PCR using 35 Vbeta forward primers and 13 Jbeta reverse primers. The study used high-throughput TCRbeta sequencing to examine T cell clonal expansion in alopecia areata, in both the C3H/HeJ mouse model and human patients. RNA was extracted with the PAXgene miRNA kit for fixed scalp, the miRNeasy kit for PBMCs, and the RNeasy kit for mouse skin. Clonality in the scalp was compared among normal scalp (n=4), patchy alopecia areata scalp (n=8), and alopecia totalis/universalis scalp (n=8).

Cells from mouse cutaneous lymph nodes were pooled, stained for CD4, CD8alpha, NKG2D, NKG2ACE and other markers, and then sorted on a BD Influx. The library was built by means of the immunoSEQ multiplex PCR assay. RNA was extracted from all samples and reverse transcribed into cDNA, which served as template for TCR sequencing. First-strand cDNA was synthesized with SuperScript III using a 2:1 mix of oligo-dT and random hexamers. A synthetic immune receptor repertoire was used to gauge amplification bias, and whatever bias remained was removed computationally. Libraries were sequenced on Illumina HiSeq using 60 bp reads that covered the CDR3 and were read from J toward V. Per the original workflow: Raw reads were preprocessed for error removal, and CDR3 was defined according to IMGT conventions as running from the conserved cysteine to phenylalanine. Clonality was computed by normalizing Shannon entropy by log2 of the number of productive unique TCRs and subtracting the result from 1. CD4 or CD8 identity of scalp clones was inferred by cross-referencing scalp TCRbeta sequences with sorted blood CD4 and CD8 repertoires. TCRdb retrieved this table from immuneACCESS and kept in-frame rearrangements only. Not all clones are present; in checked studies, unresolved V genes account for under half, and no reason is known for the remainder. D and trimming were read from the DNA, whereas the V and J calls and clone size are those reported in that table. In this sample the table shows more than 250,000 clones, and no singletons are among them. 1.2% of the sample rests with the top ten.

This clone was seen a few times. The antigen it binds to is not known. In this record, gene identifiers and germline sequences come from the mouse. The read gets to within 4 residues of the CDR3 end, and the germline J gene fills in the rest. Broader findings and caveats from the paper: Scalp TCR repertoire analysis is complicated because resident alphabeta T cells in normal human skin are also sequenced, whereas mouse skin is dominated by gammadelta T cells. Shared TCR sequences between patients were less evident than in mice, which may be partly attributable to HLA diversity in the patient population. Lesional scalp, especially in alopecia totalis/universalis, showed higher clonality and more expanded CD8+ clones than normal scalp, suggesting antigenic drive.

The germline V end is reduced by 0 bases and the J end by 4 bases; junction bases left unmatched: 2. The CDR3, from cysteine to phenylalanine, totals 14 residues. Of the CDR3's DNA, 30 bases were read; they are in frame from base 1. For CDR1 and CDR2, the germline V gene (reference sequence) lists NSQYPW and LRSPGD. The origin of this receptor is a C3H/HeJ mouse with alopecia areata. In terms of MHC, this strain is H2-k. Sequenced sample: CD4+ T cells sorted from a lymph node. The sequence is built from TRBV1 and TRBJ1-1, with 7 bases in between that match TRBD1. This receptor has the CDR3 CTCSADQGGTEVFF. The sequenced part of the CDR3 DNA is TGCACCTGCAGTGCAGACCAGGGGGGCACA. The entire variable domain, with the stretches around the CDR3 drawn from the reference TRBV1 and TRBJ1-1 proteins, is VTLLEQNPRWRLVPRGQAVNLRCILKNSQYPWMSWYQQDLQKQLQWLFTLRSPGDKEVKSLPGADYLATRVTDTELRLQVANMSQGRTLYCTCSADQGGTEVFFGKGTRLTVV.